Below are 24 T cell receptor beta chains sequenced from a single sample in a study of T cell responses to AZD1222 COVID-19 vaccine. TCRdb's table, derived via immunoSEQ multiplex PCR, lists solely in-frame clones and lacks some. This sample yields more than 150,000 clones, of which less than 90% are seen a single time; 5.5% to 8.5% belongs to the top ten. Sample: peripheral blood, taken after recovery from COVID-19. The receptors originated from an adult who had recovered from COVID-19.

The gene calls are TRBV29-1 and TRBJ1-2; D unresolved. Germline CDR1 SQVTM, CDR2 ANQGSEA. The CDR3 contains 12 residues. Trimming stripped 3 bases from V and 5 bases from J, with 10 bases between. As DNA, the CDR3 is TGCAGCGTTGAGTCAGGATCTTATGGCTACACCTTC. Protein sequence: CSVESGSYGYTF.

This clone appeared a single time. The V gene is TRBV10-3, the J gene TRBJ1-1; D is undetermined. The CDR3 extends over 14 amino acids. Trimming stripped 7 bases from V and 4 bases from J, with 16 bases between. Germline V gene lookup returns CDR1 ENHRY and CDR2 SYGVKD. CDR3 region: CAITMTSDGTEAFF. The CDR3 DNA reads TGTGCCATCACCATGACCTCGGACGGCACTGAAGCTTTCTTT.

The V and J genes are TRBV28 and TRBJ1-6; a possible D gene is TRBD1 (5 bases). The V and J ends lost 6 bases and 8 bases respectively, with 14 bases between them. The CDR3 is made up of 14 amino acids. Germline lookup yields CDR1 MDHEN and CDR2 SYDVKM. This chain's CDR3 is CASRINGGDSPLHF. CDR3 bases: TGTGCCAGCAGAATCAATGGGGGGGATTCACCCCTCCACTTT.

CDR3 amino acids: CASSLDGASNQPQHF. CDR3 nucleotides: TGTGCCAGCAGCTTAGACGGGGCTAGCAATCAGCCCCAGCATTTT. The rearrangement links TRBV7-3 to TRBJ1-5, with a possible D match to TRBD1 (5 bases). Germline CDR1 and CDR2: SGHTA and FQGTGA. This CDR3 has 15 amino acids. V lost 2 bases and J 0 bases, leaving 8 bases between the germline ends.

The chain combines TRBV5-1 with TRBJ1-1; the D gene is possibly TRBD1 (6 bases). The CDR3 is 15 amino acids. The V end lost 5 bases, the J end lost 1 base, and 15 bases lay between the germline ends. CDR1 is SGHRS and CDR2 is YFSETQ in the germline V gene. The CDR3 reads CASSLTGTPNTEAFF. CDR3 DNA sequence: TGCGCCAGCAGTCTAACCGGGACACCGAACACTGAAGCTTTCTTT.

The rearrangement links TRBV2 to TRBJ2-2; D uncertain. Looked up from germline, CDR1 is SNHLY and CDR2 is FYNNEI. The CDR3 is made up of 15 amino acids. V lost 4 bases and J lost 5, with 14 bases in between. The CDR3 loop reads CASSVTPFGTGELFF. The CDR3 nucleotides read TGTGCCAGCAGTGTCACGCCGTTTGGGACCGGGGAGCTGTTTTTT.

This clone was detected only once. The chain is built from TRBV5-1 and TRBJ2-7; 8 bases map to TRBD1. V lost 5 bases, J lost 5 bases, and 6 bases stayed unmatched. Germline V gives CDR1 SGHRS, CDR2 YFSETQ. The CDR3 is 13 amino acids. CDR3 amino acids: CASSFQGANEQYF. CDR3 in DNA: TGCGCCAGCAGTTTTCAGGGGGCAAACGAGCAGTACTTC.

Only one count was recorded for this clone. This rearrangement joins TRBV28 to TRBJ1-3; D is possibly TRBD1 (5 bases). The CDR3 totals 14 residues. The V end lost 2 bases, the J end lost 1 base, and 6 bases lay between the germline ends. Looked up from germline, CDR1 is MDHEN and CDR2 is SYDVKM. CDR3 amino acids: CASSLGASGNTIYF. CDR3 DNA sequence: TGTGCCAGCAGTTTAGGGGCTTCTGGAAACACCATATATTTT.

V gene TRBV7-2 combines with J gene TRBJ2-3, with 11 bases identical to TRBD1. The CDR3 extends over 15 amino acids. CDR1 is SGHTA, CDR2 FQGNSA, per germline. V lost 5 bases and J lost 4; bases outside the gene matches: 5. CDR3 DNA: TGTGCCAGCAGCCAGGACAGGGGGCAAGCAGATACGCAGTATTTT. It specifies CASSQDRGQADTQYF.

This rearrangement joins TRBV7-2 to TRBJ2-7, with D possibly being TRBD1 (6 bases). V lost 4 bases to trimming and J lost 1 base, with 11 bases between them. The CDR3 runs 14 residues. The germline V gene has CDR1 SGHTA and CDR2 FQGNSA. The DNA of the CDR3 is TGTGCCAGCAGCTCACAGGGATTTTCCTACGAGCAGTACTTC. The encoded protein is CASSSQGFSYEQYF.

CDR3 bases: TGTGCCAGCAGTTCAGGGGTCGGAGAGCAGTACTTC. Translation: CASSSGVGEQYF. The J gene is TRBJ2-7, the V gene TRBV6-5, with D perhaps matching TRBD1 (6 bases). CDR1 and CDR2 from the germline V gene are MNHEY and SVGAGI. The germline V and J ends were trimmed by 4 bases and 7 bases, with 11 bases remaining between them. This CDR3 has 12 amino acids.

This chain links TRBV9 with TRBJ2-1; D may be TRBD2 (6 bases). Germline V lookup: CDR1 SGDLS, CDR2 YYNGEE. The CDR3 is 16 residues long. The ends were cut back, 0 bases at V and 3 bases at J, with 13 bases in the middle. CDR3 residues: CASSVGGSGVYNEQFF. The DNA for the CDR3 is TGTGCCAGCAGCGTAGGAGGTAGCGGAGTCTACAATGAGCAGTTCTTC.

In this sample, this clone turned up once. This chain joins TRBV5-1 and TRBJ1-1; 11 bases are shared with TRBD1. V gave up 4 bases and J gave up 4 bases; unmatched junction bases: 6. This CDR3 spans 15 amino acids. Germline loops: CDR1 SGHRS, CDR2 YFSETQ. In nucleotides, the CDR3 is TGCGCCAGCAGCCCCTTCGGGACAGGGGGCACTGAAGCTTTCTTT. Translating it yields CASSPFGTGGTEAFF.

V is TRBV11-2 and J is TRBJ1-4; 9 bases fit TRBD1. After removal of 2 bases from V and 7 bases from J, the junction contained 2 bases not matched to a gene. This CDR3 has 14 amino acids. Per the germline V gene, CDR1 is SGHAT and CDR2 is FQNNGV. Here the CDR3 reads CASSLNRGLEKLFF. As DNA, the CDR3 is TGTGCCAGCAGCTTAAACAGGGGGCTTGAAAAACTGTTTTTT.

V usage is TRBV6-6 and J usage is TRBJ2-1, with TRBD1 matching 9 bases. Trimming cost V 10 bases and J 3 bases; bases outside gene matches: 4. From germline, CDR1 is MNHNY and CDR2 SVGAGI (reference sequence). This CDR3 is 13 amino acids long. CDR3 sequence: CAIRQGDYNEQFF. The CDR3 DNA follows: TGTGCCATCAGACAGGGGGACTACAATGAGCAGTTCTTC.

The chain couples TRBV7-2 to TRBJ1-4; D perhaps matches TRBD1 (5 bases). This CDR3 comprises 14 residues. Germline CDR1 and CDR2: SGHTA and FQGNSA. The V gene lost 5 bases and the J gene lost 8 bases, with 15 bases spanning the gap. The DNA for the CDR3 is TGTGCCAGCAGCCCCCCCTGGGAGGGGGAAAAACTGTTTTTT. Translating it yields CASSPPWEGEKLFF. Based on the CDR3 plus reference TRBV7-2 and TRBJ1-4, the full variable domain is GAGVSQSPSNKVTEKGKDVELRCDPISGHTALYWYRQSLGQGLEFLIYFQGNSAPDKSGLPSDRFSAERTGGSVSTLTIQRTQQEDSAVYLCASSPPWEGEKLFFGSGTQLSVL.

The chain combines TRBV7-9 with TRBJ2-3, with D unclear. The length of the CDR3 is 12 residues. V gave up 0 bases and J gave up 10 bases, with 8 bases separating them. The V gene's germline CDR1 is SEHNR and CDR2 FQNEAQ (reference sequence). CDR3 loop: CASSLASSAQYF. DNA for the CDR3: TGTGCCAGCAGCTTAGCGTCGTCGGCGCAGTATTTT.

The rearrangement uses TRBV28 and TRBJ1-6; D remains ambiguous. The V gene lost 3 bases and the J gene lost 3 bases, with 9 bases spanning the gap. Germline V CDR1 and CDR2: MDHEN, SYDVKM. The length of the CDR3 is 15 residues. The CDR3: CASSFPSDYNSPLHF. CDR3 DNA: TGTGCCAGCAGTTTTCCTTCCGACTATAATTCACCCCTCCACTTT.

The chain links TRBV6-5 to TRBJ1-1; the D is unclear. V lost 7 bases and J lost 0, with 9 bases in between. The V gene's germline CDR1 is MNHEY and CDR2 SVGAGI. The CDR3 has 13 residues. The CDR3 DNA reads TGTGCCAGCACCTACAGCATGAACACTGAAGCTTTCTTT. Protein product: CASTYSMNTEAFF.

The CDR3 is CASSSASSYEQYF. The CDR3 nucleotides are TGTGCCAGCTCGTCCGCTAGCTCCTACGAGCAGTACTTC. The gene calls are TRBV18 and TRBJ2-7; D is unclear. This CDR3 spans 13 amino acids. V lost 6 bases and J 0 bases, leaving 9 bases between the germline ends. Germline V CDR1 and CDR2: KGHSH, LQKENI.

This clone was found once. The chain recombines TRBV6-5 with TRBJ2-3; D is unresolved. The CDR3 runs to 11 residues. The V and J ends lost 4 bases and 6 bases respectively, with 5 bases between them. Germline assignment: CDR1 MNHEY and CDR2 SVGAGI. The CDR3 DNA sequence: TGTGCCAGCAGTTTTGAGGATACGCAGTATTTT. Translation: CASSFEDTQYF.

The genes are TRBV4-2 and TRBJ1-5; 10 nucleotides agree with TRBD1. The CDR3 is 14 amino acids. With V trimmed by 1 base and J by 9 bases, 3 bases remained unmatched. Germline-derived CDR1 and CDR2 are LGHNA and YNFKEQ. DNA for the CDR3: TGTGCCAGCAGCCAAGGGACAGGGGGAAGGCCCCAGCATTTT. It translates to CASSQGTGGRPQHF.

The chain employs TRBV6-1 and TRBJ1-6; TRBD1 matches 9 bases. This CDR3 contains 17 residues. The ends lost 1 base at V and 9 bases at J; junction bases unmatched: 10. Per the germline V gene, CDR1 is MNHNS and CDR2 is SASEGT. For the CDR3, the DNA is TGTGCCAGCAGTGAAGAACCCAACAGGGGGCGCGTTTCACCCCTCCACTTT. Translated: CASSEEPNRGRVSPLHF.

This chain links TRBV19 with TRBJ1-1, with D hard to call. Per the germline V gene, CDR1 is LNHDA and CDR2 is SQIVND (reference sequence). This CDR3 spans 14 amino acids. V was shortened by 3 bases and J by 7 bases, with 15 bases between the two germline ends. The CDR3 sequence: CASSILGGASEAFF. CDR3 nucleotides: TGTGCCAGTAGTATTCTCGGCGGTGCAAGTGAAGCTTTCTTT.